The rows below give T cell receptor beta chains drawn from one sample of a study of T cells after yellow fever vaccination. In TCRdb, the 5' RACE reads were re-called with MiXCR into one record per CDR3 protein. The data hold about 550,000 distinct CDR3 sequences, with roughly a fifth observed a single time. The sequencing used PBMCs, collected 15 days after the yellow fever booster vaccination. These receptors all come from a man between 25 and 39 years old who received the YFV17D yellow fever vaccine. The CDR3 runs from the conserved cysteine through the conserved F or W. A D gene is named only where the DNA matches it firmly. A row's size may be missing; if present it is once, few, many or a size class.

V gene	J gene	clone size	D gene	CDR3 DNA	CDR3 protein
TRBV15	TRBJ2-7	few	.	TGTGCCACCAGCAGAGAGGGAACTACTAGTCCGTACGAGCAGTACTTC	CATSREGTTSPYEQYF
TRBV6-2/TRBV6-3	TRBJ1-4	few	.	TGTGCCAGCAGCCGTCGACAGAATTTTGCAACTAATGAAAAACTGTTTTTT	CASSRRQNFATNEKLFF
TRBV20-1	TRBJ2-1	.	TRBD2	TGCAGTGCTAGAGGAGGGAGGGAGCACAATGAGCAGTTCTTC	CSARGGREHNEQFF
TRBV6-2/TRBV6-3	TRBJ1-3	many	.	TGTGCCAGCACGAATCCAGGCGGTGGAAACACCATATATTTT	CASTNPGGGNTIYF
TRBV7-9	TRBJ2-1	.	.	TGTGCCAGCAGCCGCCCTTCCGATGAGCAGTTCTTC	CASSRPSDEQFF
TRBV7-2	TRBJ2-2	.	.	TGTGCCAGCAGCTTAGTCCGGGGATTGGGCACCGGGGAGCTGTTTTTT	CASSLVRGLGTGELFF
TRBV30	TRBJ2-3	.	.	TGTGCCTGGAGTCGGACAGATACGCAGTATTTT	CAWSRTDTQYF
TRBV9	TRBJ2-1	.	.	TGTGCCAGCAGCGTAGGAGCGTTGAGCGAGTGGCAGTTCTTC	CASSVGALSEWQFF
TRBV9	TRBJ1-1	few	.	TGTGCCAGCAGCGGAGCTTGGGGACCGAACACTGAAGCTTTCTTT	CASSGAWGPNTEAFF
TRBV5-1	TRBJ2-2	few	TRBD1	TGCGCCAGTACGACAGGGGTGGCCGGGGAGCTGTTTTTT	CASTTGVAGELFF
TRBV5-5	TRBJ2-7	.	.	TGTGCCAGCAGCTTGACCCTAGCTGTAGCCGAGCAGTACTTC	CASSLTLAVAEQYF
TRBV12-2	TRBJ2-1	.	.	TGTGCAAGTCGCCCCAAGCCCGGACACAACAATGAGCAGTTCTTC	CASRPKPGHNNEQFF
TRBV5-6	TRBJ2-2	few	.	TGTGCCAGCAGCTTTGGGGGTTACACCGGGGAGCTGTTTTTT	CASSFGGYTGELFF
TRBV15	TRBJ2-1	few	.	TGTGCCACCGGGCCGGAAGGGCCTAGCTCCTACAATGAGCAGTTCTTC	CATGPEGPSSYNEQFF
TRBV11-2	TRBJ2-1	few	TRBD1	TGTGCCAGCAGCTTGCGTCAAGGACAGGGGGCCAATGAGCAGTTCTTC	CASSLRQGQGANEQFF
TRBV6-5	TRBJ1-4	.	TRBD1	TGTGCCAGCAGTTACTCAACGCCGGGACAGGCTGCTAATGAAAAACTGTTTTTT	CASSYSTPGQAANEKLFF
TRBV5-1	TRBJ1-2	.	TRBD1	TGCGCCAGCAGCTTGCCCGAGGGGGCGAACTATGGCTACACCTTC	CASSLPEGANYGYTF
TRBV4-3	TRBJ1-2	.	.	TGCGCCAGCAGCCAGACCGGGAGAAAATATGGCTACACCTTC	CASSQTGRKYGYTF